This T cell receptor beta chain came from a study of cytomegalovirus exposure and HLA in healthy donors. Study-wide results and caveats: As a later analysis revealed, the rate of TCR association differed by HLA locus, with DRB1 most and HLA-C fewest. At a 0.05 false discovery rate, a later analysis found approximately 15,000 TCR beta sequences to be associated with HLA alleles. In a later analysis, CMV-associated beta chains were mostly HLA-associated, it appeared.

The PCR used 60 Vbeta and 13 Jbeta primers. Measured with immunoSEQ multiplex PCR; TCRdb has only the in-frame clones, and not every one. The table lists some 200,000 clones. Germline loops: CDR1 MDHEN, CDR2 SYDVKM. The CDR3 sequence is 15 residues long. V lost 5 bases and J lost 2; bases outside the gene matches: 3. Concerning this clone itself: Its antigen is still unknown.

Sequencing used PBMCs. V gene TRBV28 combines with J gene TRBJ2-6, with TRBD2 matching over 7 bases. The sequence was obtained from a girl aged 2-15 years in good health and CMV-seropositive. The CDR3 sequence is CASSLGTTGANVLTF. The CDR3 DNA reads as TGTGCCAGCAGTCTGGGGACTACTGGGGCCAACGTCCTGACTTTC.